These 22 T cell receptor beta chains came from one sample sequenced in a study of T cell repertoires in cytomegalovirus infection. One entry per CDR3 protein results from TCRdb running MiXCR on the reads. Here the sample spans about 920,000 distinct CDR3 sequences, around 29% being singletons. Their antigens remain unidentified. The sample consisted of cultured CD8+ T cells from PBMCs, taken from culture after CMV antigen stimulation. These TCRs come from a human donor in good health (CMV status not recorded). Some clones in this sample may be carry-over from other donors' samples.

The rearrangement uses TRBV6-1 and TRBJ1-3; D gene unclear. The CDR3 contains 15 residues. Deletions cut 5 bases from V and 4 bases from J, with 15 bases between. Germline CDR1 MNHNS, CDR2 SASEGT. CDR3 region: CASSQSGMQGNTIYF. The DNA for the CDR3 is TGTGCCAGCAGTCAGAGTGGGATGCAAGGAAACACCATATATTTT.

The chain employs TRBV19 and TRBJ2-7; TRBD2 matches at 9 bases. Germline lookup yields CDR1 LNHDA and CDR2 SQIVND (reference sequence). The CDR3 extends over 15 amino acids. V lost 7 bases to trimming and J lost 6 bases; unmatched junction nucleotides: 13. The CDR3 bases are TGTGCCAGTACCCCGGGGCGCGGGGGGGCCGGCGAGCAGTACTTC. It codes for CASTPGRGGAGEQYF.

The V gene is TRBV6-6, the J gene TRBJ2-2; TRBD2 might be the D (6 bases). The CDR3 runs 12 residues. The germline gives CDR1 MNHNY, CDR2 SVGAGI (reference sequence). V was clipped by 7 bases and J by 6 bases, with 9 bases between them. The CDR3 sequence: CASTGVPGELFF. DNA of the CDR3: TGTGCCAGCACGGGAGTGCCCGGGGAGCTGTTTTTT.

The chain joins TRBV19 to TRBJ2-2, with no clear D. The V gene lost 0 bases and the J gene lost 4 bases, with 6 bases spanning the gap. This CDR3 is built from 14 residues. Germline V CDR1 and CDR2: LNHDA, SQIVND (reference sequence). The CDR3 nucleotides are TGTGCCAGTAGTATAGACAGCTTCACCGGGGAGCTGTTTTTT. The encoded protein is CASSIDSFTGELFF.

This clonotype occurred a few times. The genes are TRBV27 and TRBJ1-5, with D perhaps matching TRBD1 (6 bases). Germline CDR1 is MNHEY and CDR2 is SMNVEV (reference sequence). V lost 0 bases to trimming and J lost 3 bases, with 6 bases between them. This CDR3 comprises 14 residues. CDR3 sequence: CASSLSGHNQPQHF. The DNA of the CDR3 is TGTGCCAGCAGTTTATCGGGACACAATCAGCCCCAGCATTTT.

The gene calls are TRBV27 and TRBJ2-7; D could derive from TRBD1 or TRBD2 (6 bases each). Germline-derived CDR1 and CDR2 are MNHEY and SMNVEV (reference sequence). V was shortened by 0 bases and J by 2 bases, with 8 bases between the two germline ends. The CDR3 covers 14 residues. The DNA for the CDR3 is TGTGCCAGCAGTTTATCAAGGGGGGCCTACGAGCAGTACTTC. Its protein product is CASSLSRGAYEQYF.

The rearrangement joins TRBV4-1 to TRBJ2-3, with 10 bases lining up with TRBD2. The CDR3 runs to 17 residues. Germline CDR1 reads MGHRA; CDR2 reads YSYEKL. After removal of 1 base from V and 3 bases from J, the junction contained 7 bases not matched to a gene. This CDR3 is CASSQVLAGEMTDTQYF. The CDR3 nucleotides read TGCGCCAGCAGCCAAGTCCTAGCGGGGGAGATGACAGATACGCAGTATTTT.

This clonotype was recorded once. This chain joins TRBV15 and TRBJ1-5; no definite D call. The V gene lost 2 bases and the J gene lost 5 bases, with 7 bases spanning the gap. The CDR3 is made up of 13 amino acids. The V gene's germline CDR1 is LNHNV and CDR2 YYDKDF (reference sequence). The CDR3 reads CATSRLGDQPQHF. For the CDR3, the DNA is TGTGCCACCAGCAGACTAGGAGATCAGCCCCAGCATTTT.

Here the CDR3 reads CASSYSIQGPNYEQYF. For the CDR3, the DNA is TGTGCCAGCAGTTACTCGATCCAGGGTCCCAACTACGAGCAGTACTTC. The chain couples TRBV6-6 to TRBJ2-7, with D perhaps matching TRBD1 (5 bases). Deletions cut 0 bases from V and 3 bases from J, with 15 bases between. Per germline, CDR1 MNHNY and CDR2 SVGAGI (reference sequence). CDR3 size: 16 residues.

This clonotype was observed at least ten times. V is TRBV7-2 and J is TRBJ1-1; 8 nucleotides align to TRBD1. The germline V gene has CDR1 SGHTA and CDR2 FQGNSA. CDR3 length: 15 amino acids. Losses at the gene ends were 2 bases for V and 3 bases for J; bases not matched to a gene: 5. The CDR3 DNA reads TGTGCCAGCAGCTTAATGGACAGGGAGTACACTGAAGCTTTCTTT. This codes for CASSLMDREYTEAFF.

This clonotype has more than one count but fewer than ten. The V gene is TRBV5-6, the J gene TRBJ2-7; 12 nucleotides line up with TRBD1. The trim removed 2 bases at V and 5 bases at J, leaving 11 bases unmatched. This CDR3 comprises 17 residues. Germline CDR1 SGHDT, CDR2 YYEEEE. CDR3 sequence (DNA): TGTGCCAGCAGCTTCTCCTTTGGGGACAGGGGGCTGAACGAGCAGTACTTC. Protein: CASSFSFGDRGLNEQYF.

The chain carries TRBV6-5 and TRBJ1-1, with D uncertain. Deletions cut 8 bases from V and 6 bases from J, with 10 bases between. The CDR3 contains 11 residues. The germline gives CDR1 MNHEY, CDR2 SVGAGI. The CDR3 nucleotides read TGTGCCAGCTTCCTCGGGGCTGAAGCTTTCTTT. This gives the protein CASFLGAEAFF.

V and J are TRBV14 and TRBJ1-2; D is uncertain. The CDR3 runs to 15 residues. V was cut by 0 bases and J by 4 bases, with 12 bases left in between. Germline lookup yields CDR1 SGHDN and CDR2 FVKESK. In DNA, the CDR3 is TGTGCCAGCAGCCAAGATATGGGTATACCCTATGGCTACACCTTC. This encodes CASSQDMGIPYGYTF.

The chain joins TRBV7-2 to TRBJ1-1, with a tentative D call TRBD1 (5 bases). With 1 base removed from V and 11 bases from J, the gap between germline ends came to 11 bases. The germline V gene encodes CDR1 SGHTA and CDR2 FQGNSA. This CDR3 is built from 12 residues. The CDR3 coding sequence is TGTGCCAGCAGCTTAGGGGGAAGGGGTGCTTTCTTT. As protein: CASSLGGRGAFF. Full variable domain (remainder filled in from reference TRBV7-2 and TRBJ1-1): GAGVSQSPSNKVTEKGKDVELRCDPISGHTALYWYRQSLGQGLEFLIYFQGNSAPDKSGLPSDRFSAERTGGSVSTLTIQRTQQEDSAVYLCASSLGGRGAFFGQGTRLTVV.

This clonotype appeared a few times. The CDR3 sequence: CASSLEGTGVYSPLHF. CDR3 bases: TGTGCCAGCAGCTTAGAGGGGACAGGGGTTTATTCACCCCTCCACTTT. The chain uses TRBV13 and TRBJ1-6; TRBD1 matches 10 bases. Germline V gene lookup returns CDR1 PRHDT and CDR2 FYEKMQ (reference sequence). This CDR3 comprises 16 residues. The ends lost 1 base at V and 8 bases at J; junction bases unmatched: 5.

The genes are TRBV20-1 and TRBJ2-7, with D maybe TRBD2 (5 bases). Germline V lookup: CDR1 DFQATT, CDR2 SNEGSKA (reference sequence). V was clipped by 6 bases and J by 3 bases, with 9 bases between them. The CDR3 extends over 11 amino acids. Here the CDR3 DNA reads TGCAGTGCCCCTCGGGGCTACGAGCAGTACGTC. Its translation: CSAPRGYEQYV.

This chain joins TRBV19 and TRBJ2-2; D tentatively reads TRBD1 or TRBD2 (6 bases each). Per the germline V gene, CDR1 is LNHDA and CDR2 is SQIVND (reference sequence). V gave up 4 bases and J gave up 5 bases, with 17 bases separating them. CDR3 length: 16 amino acids. The CDR3 spells CASSRTEGVETGELFF. The CDR3 DNA reads as TGTGCCAGTAGTAGGACGGAGGGGGTGGAAACCGGGGAGCTGTTTTTT.

This clonotype was seen many times. A junction end diverges from the germline sequence, so it may reflect a read error. The V and J genes are TRBV6-2 or TRBV6-3 and TRBJ1-5; D possibly corresponds to TRBD1 (5 bases). This CDR3 has 12 amino acids. CDR1 is MNHEY and CDR2 is SVGEGT in the germline V gene. The CDR3 loop is CASSYGGQPQHF. CDR3 bases: TGTGCCAGTAGTTACGGGGGTCAGCCCCAGCATTTT.

This clonotype was recorded a few times. The V and J genes are TRBV6-1 and TRBJ2-7, with D tentatively TRBD2 (5 bases). Trimming removed 7 bases from V and 3 bases from J, with 10 bases in between. The CDR3 length is 12 residues. Germline V gene lookup returns CDR1 MNHNS and CDR2 SASEGT. The CDR3 region is CASIDAGYEQYF. The DNA of the CDR3 is TGTGCCAGCATTGATGCGGGCTACGAGCAGTACTTC.

This clonotype was observed many times. The chain employs TRBV11-1 and TRBJ1-1; perhaps TRBD1 as D (5 bases). CDR1 and CDR2 from the germline V gene are SGHAT and FQDESV (reference sequence). The CDR3 runs to 13 residues. Trimming took 5 bases from V and 1 from J, leaving 8 bases between them. CDR3 amino acids: CASSTTANTEAFF. The CDR3 DNA reads TGTGCCAGCAGCACGACAGCGAACACTGAAGCTTTCTTT.

The chain links TRBV4-1 to TRBJ2-7; 7 bases agree with TRBD2. CDR3 size: 15 residues. From germline, CDR1 is MGHRA and CDR2 YSYEKL. J was trimmed by 2 bases and V by 1 base; bases with no gene match: 5. The CDR3 here is CASSQVAGETYEQYF. The CDR3 region has the DNA TGCGCCAGCAGCCAAGTTGCGGGGGAAACCTACGAGCAGTACTTC.

The chain recombines TRBV19 with TRBJ1-1, with D uncertain. This CDR3 comprises 14 residues. Trimming took off 7 bases at V and 1 base at J, with 13 bases between the two ends. Germline V gene sequence: CDR1 LNHDA, CDR2 SQIVND (reference sequence). The CDR3 sequence is CASTLEAANTEAFF. In DNA, the CDR3 is TGTGCCAGTACCTTAGAGGCGGCGAACACTGAAGCTTTCTTT.